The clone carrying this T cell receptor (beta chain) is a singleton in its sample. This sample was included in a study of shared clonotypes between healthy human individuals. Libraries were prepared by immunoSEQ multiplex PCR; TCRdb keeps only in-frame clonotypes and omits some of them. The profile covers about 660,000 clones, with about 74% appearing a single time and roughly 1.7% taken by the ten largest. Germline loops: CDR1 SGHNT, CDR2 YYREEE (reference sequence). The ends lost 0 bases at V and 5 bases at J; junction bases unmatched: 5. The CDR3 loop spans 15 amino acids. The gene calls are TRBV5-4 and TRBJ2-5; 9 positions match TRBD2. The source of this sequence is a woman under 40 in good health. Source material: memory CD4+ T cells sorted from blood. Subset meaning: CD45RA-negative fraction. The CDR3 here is CASSLVSGSFETQYF. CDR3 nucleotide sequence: TGTGCCAGCAGCTTGGTTAGCGGGAGTTTTGAGACCCAGTACTTC.